These T cell receptor beta chains were read from a single sample in a study of blood T cell repertoires in COVID-19. Some clones are missing from TCRdb's copy, which holds only in-frame ones; the method was immunoSEQ multiplex PCR. The data contain roughly 150,000 clones, under 90% of them singletons. The sample taken for sequencing was peripheral blood. These TCRs come from a woman aged 80 or older with acute or convalescent COVID-19. The CDR3 runs from the conserved cysteine through the conserved F or W. D genes are given only for firm matches. The size of a clone is reported for some rows only, either as once, few or many, or as a class for expanded clones.

CDR3 protein,CDR3 DNA,J gene,D gene,V gene,clone size
CASGQGGSQPQHF,TGTGCCAGCGGACAGGGTGGGAGTCAGCCCCAGCATTTT,TRBJ1-5,TRBD1,TRBV7-2,.
CASRYYPLVPGTDYNEQFF,TGTGCCAGCAGATACTACCCCCTTGTCCCCGGGACAGATTACAATGAGCAGTTCTTC,TRBJ2-1,TRBD1,TRBV6-2/TRBV6-3,.
CASSLDSNSPLHF,TGTGCCAGCAGCCTAGACAGTAATTCACCCCTCCACTTT,TRBJ1-6,.,TRBV7-3,.
CASSVPQGGGANVLTF,TGTGCCAGCAGCGTACCACAGGGCGGGGGGGCCAACGTCCTGACTTTC,TRBJ2-6,.,TRBV5-4,.
CASSPQSNGGNTEAFF,TGTGCCAGCTCACCACAATCCAATGGGGGGAATACTGAAGCTTTCTTT,TRBJ1-1,.,TRBV18,.
CASSPPGTGNSPLHF,TGTGCCAGCAGCCCCCCCGGGACAGGGAATTCACCCCTCCACTTT,TRBJ1-6,TRBD1,TRBV3-1/TRBV3-2,.
CASSNEQAYYGYTF,TGTGCCAGCTCTAACGAACAGGCCTACTATGGCTACACCTTC,TRBJ1-2,.,TRBV18,few
CAWSVSGTSVGGANVLTF,TGTGCCTGGAGTGTATCAGGGACTTCGGTGGGGGGGGCCAACGTCCTGACTTTC,TRBJ2-6,.,TRBV30,.
CASSPVSYEQYF,TGTGCCAGCTCCCCAGTGTCCTACGAGCAGTACTTC,TRBJ2-7,.,TRBV28,.
CASSPHGRGNTEAFF,TGTGCCAGCAGCCCTCACGGTCGAGGGAACACTGAAGCTTTCTTT,TRBJ1-1,.,TRBV9,.
CASSLGSRTDTQYF,TGTGCCAGCAGCTTGGGAAGTCGGACAGATACGCAGTATTTT,TRBJ2-3,.,TRBV5-4,.
CASSINREEDQPQHF,TGTGCCAGTAGTATTAACAGGGAAGAGGATCAGCCCCAGCATTTT,TRBJ1-5,.,TRBV19,.
CASSKGGGRYYNEQFF,TGTGCCAGCAGTAAAGGGGGAGGCCGCTACTACAATGAGCAGTTCTTC,TRBJ2-1,.,TRBV2,.
CASSQDRVSQPQHF,TGTGCCAGCAGCCAAGACAGGGTCTCTCAGCCCCAGCATTTT,TRBJ1-5,.,TRBV3-1/TRBV3-2,.
CASSPTGGQNEKLFF,TGTGCCAGCAGTCCGACCGGAGGGCAGAATGAAAAACTGTTTTTT,TRBJ1-4,.,TRBV28,once
CASNPTGGGYGYTF,TGTGCCAGCAATCCGACAGGGGGCGGCTATGGCTACACCTTC,TRBJ1-2,TRBD1,TRBV6-5,.
CASSQGAGRDYEQYF,TGTGCCAGCAGCCAAGGGGCGGGGCGAGACTACGAGCAGTACTTC,TRBJ2-7,.,TRBV3-1/TRBV3-2,few
CASSEGAASGRTYEQYF,TGCGCCAGCAGCGAGGGGGCTGCTAGCGGGAGAACCTACGAGCAGTACTTC,TRBJ2-7,TRBD2,TRBV5-1,.
CASSQRPGLAGAEQYF,TGTGCCAGCAGTCAACGGCCGGGACTAGCGGGGGCCGAGCAGTACTTC,TRBJ2-7,TRBD2,TRBV5-4,.
CASSFRTGFGGYTF,TGTGCCAGCAGTTTCCGGACAGGGTTCGGTGGCTACACCTTC,TRBJ1-2,TRBD1,TRBV2,.
CASSLVMAGRNEQYF,TGTGCCAGCAGCTTAGTAATGGCGGGGAGAAACGAGCAGTACTTC,TRBJ2-7,.,TRBV7-2,.
CAWSIKGLGYEQYF,TGTGCCTGGAGTATCAAGGGGCTGGGGTACGAGCAGTACTTC,TRBJ2-7,.,TRBV30,.